The next 9 T cell receptor beta chains were all read from a single sample in a study of T cell responses to AZD1222 COVID-19 vaccine. This table comes from immunoSEQ multiplex PCR, and its TCRdb copy is limited to in-frame clones, with some not included. The table lists 150,000 to 200,000 clones, more than 75% of them singletons. Sequenced material: peripheral blood, taken 28 days after the second AZD1222 dose. The receptors shown here come from an adult who received the AZD1222 COVID-19 vaccine.

Note on this clone: This sample also contains other DNA sequences that code for the same CDR3. This chain connects TRBV12-3 or TRBV12-4 to TRBJ2-7, with D hard to call. This CDR3 spans 12 amino acids. Trimming cost V 3 bases and J 2 bases, with 5 bases left between them. DNA for the CDR3: TGTGCCAGCAGTTTCGGTCCCTACGAGCAGTACTTC. Its protein product is CASSFGPYEQYF.

The V call is TRBV7-9, the J call TRBJ2-3, with TRBD1 matching 7 bases. CDR3 size: 15 residues. CDR1 and CDR2 (germline): SEHNR, FQNEAQ (reference sequence). The V and J ends lost 4 bases and 1 base, in that order; junction bases with no gene match: 5. Here the CDR3 DNA reads TGTGCCAGCAGCTACGGACAGGCCGGCACAGATACGCAGTATTTT. This gives the protein CASSYGQAGTDTQYF.

The V and J genes are TRBV7-3 and TRBJ2-5; weak D call: TRBD1 (6 bases). The CDR3 has 14 amino acids. Trimming took 5 bases from V and 5 from J, leaving 15 bases between them. Germline CDR1 reads SGHTA; CDR2 reads FQGTGA. The CDR3 DNA is TGTGCCAGCAGCCGGCAGGGGATCCGTGAGACCCAGTACTTC. Its protein is CASSRQGIRETQYF.

The rearrangement uses TRBV3-1 (or the pseudogene TRBV3-2) and TRBJ2-1; no clear D gene. Trimming took 2 bases from V and 7 from J, leaving 9 bases between them. This CDR3 region has 13 residues. In germline, CDR1 is LGHDT, CDR2 YNNKEL (reference sequence). The CDR3, as DNA: TGTGCCAGCAGCCAACTCAGGTTTAATGAGCAGTTCTTC. Protein product: CASSQLRFNEQFF.

This chain joins TRBV12-5 and TRBJ2-1, with D tentatively TRBD2 (6 bases). This CDR3 spans 13 amino acids. Germline lookup yields CDR1 LGHNT and CDR2 FRNRAP. V dropped 7 bases and J dropped 10 bases, with 17 bases sitting between them. This chain's CDR3 is CASAVGGRGEQFF. CDR3 coding DNA: TGTGCTAGTGCCGTAGGAGGGCGAGGCGAGCAGTTCTTC.

This clone has only one observation. V is TRBV6-2 or TRBV6-3 and J is TRBJ2-1, with D perhaps matching TRBD2 (6 bases). Germline values: CDR1 MNHEY, CDR2 SVGEGT. The CDR3 sequence is 14 residues long. Trimming left V 2 bases short and J 9 bases short, with 14 bases between. The CDR3: CASSYGRESGEQFF. The CDR3 DNA reads as TGTGCCAGCAGTTACGGCCGGGAGAGTGGTGAGCAGTTCTTC.

The chain is built from TRBV19 and TRBJ2-1; maybe TRBD1 (5 bases). V was pared by 3 bases and J by 6 bases, with 12 bases between. Germline CDR1 and CDR2: LNHDA and SQIVND (reference sequence). CDR3 length: 14 residues. DNA for the CDR3: TGTGCCAGTAGTATCCCCGGCAGGGCCAATGAGCAGTTCTTC. This encodes CASSIPGRANEQFF.

The gene calls are TRBV2 and TRBJ2-3; no definite D call. The CDR3 consists of 14 residues. The germline V gene has CDR1 SNHLY and CDR2 FYNNEI. V shed 4 bases and J shed 2 bases, with 10 bases lying between them. For the CDR3, the DNA is TGTGCCAGCAGTGTTGGCAAATTCACAGATACGCAGTATTTT. It specifies CASSVGKFTDTQYF.

DNA for the CDR3: TGTGCCAGCAGCTCACAGGGGGCAACTAATGAAAAACTGTTTTTT. Protein product: CASSSQGATNEKLFF. This chain joins TRBV28 and TRBJ1-4; 8 bases align to TRBD1. The CDR3 contains 15 residues. J lost 0 bases, V lost 6 bases, and 3 bases had no gene match. Germline CDR1 is MDHEN and CDR2 is SYDVKM.